A selection of T cell receptor beta chains follows, all from one sample in a study of blood T cell repertoires in COVID-19. Profiling relied on immunoSEQ multiplex PCR, and the TCRdb table lists in-frame clones only, not all of them. The sample comprises about 310,000 clones, roughly 90% of which are singletons, and approximately 5.5% rests with the top ten. The sequenced sample was PBMCs or T cells enriched from blood (not recorded which). Every receptor here comes from a man aged 55-75 years who had recovered from COVID-19. The CDR3 runs from the conserved cysteine through the conserved F or W. The D gene is left open where the match is weak. The listing skips clone size in some rows; elsewhere it reads once, few, many or a size class.

14	-	TRBV27	TRBJ1-3	-	TGTGCCAGCAGAGGGGCCAGCTCTGGAAACACCATATATTTT	CASRGASSGNTIYF
15	-	TRBV24-1	TRBJ2-7	-	TGTGCCACCAGTGATTCATTCCGGGACTCCTACGAGCAGTACTTC	CATSDSFRDSYEQYF
15	-	TRBV5-1	TRBJ2-3	TRBD2	TGCGCCAGCACCGGACTAGCGGGCGGCACAGATACGCAGTATTTT	CASTGLAGGTDTQYF
16	-	TRBV24-1	TRBJ2-3	TRBD2	TGTGCCACCAGTGACGTTAGCGGGAGTGCAACAGATACGCAGTATTTT	CATSDVSGSATDTQYF
16	-	TRBV18	TRBJ2-3	-	TGTGCCAGCTCACCGCAGCTCAGGTCTGGCACAGATACGCAGTATTTT	CASSPQLRSGTDTQYF
15	-	TRBV6-5	TRBJ2-1	TRBD2	TGTGCCAGCAGTTTCCTAGCGGAAAAATACAATGAGCAGTTCTTC	CASSFLAEKYNEQFF
15	-	TRBV27	TRBJ1-5	-	TGTGCCAGCAGGAGGGGACACCTTAGCAATCAGCCCCAGCATTTT	CASRRGHLSNQPQHF
13	-	TRBV5-1	TRBJ2-7	TRBD1	TGCGCCAGCAGCCAACGGACAGGGGGCGGACAGTACTTC	CASSQRTGGGQYF
14	-	TRBV28	TRBJ2-5	-	TGTGCCAGCTGGGGGACTCAGGGGGGAGAGACCCAGTACTTC	CASWGTQGGETQYF
13	-	TRBV19	TRBJ1-1	-	TGTGCCAGTTCCCACAGACAAAACACTGAAGCTTTCTTT	CASSHRQNTEAFF
16	-	TRBV6-5	TRBJ1-3	TRBD1	TGTGCCAGCAGTTACGACAGGGATAGCTCTGGAAACACCATATATTTT	CASSYDRDSSGNTIYF
14	-	TRBV2	TRBJ1-1	-	TGTGCCAGCAGTGAAGGGGGCCGGGACACTGAAGCTTTCTTT	CASSEGGRDTEAFF
15	-	TRBV2	TRBJ2-7	-	TGTGCCAGCAGTGAAGGGGTGGGCAGCTCCTACGAGCAGTACTTC	CASSEGVGSSYEQYF
15	-	TRBV7-9	TRBJ1-2	TRBD1	TGTGCCAGCCTCCCCCAGGGGACAGGGGTGTATGGCTACACCTTC	CASLPQGTGVYGYTF
15	-	TRBV7-3	TRBJ1-2	TRBD1	TGTGCCAGCAGCCCGCATGACAGGGCCAACTATGGCTACACCTTC	CASSPHDRANYGYTF
17	-	TRBV19	TRBJ2-1	TRBD2	TGTGCCAGTAGTATCGTTTGGGGGACTACTCAATTCCATGAGCAGTTCTTC	CASSIVWGTTQFHEQFF
14	-	TRBV5-1	TRBJ2-1	TRBD2	TGCGCCAGCAGCCGACTAGCGGGACTCAATGAGCAGTTCTTC	CASSRLAGLNEQFF
17	once	TRBV4-2	TRBJ2-3	TRBD2	TGTGCCAGCAGCCAAACCGGGACTAGCGGAGGCACAGATACGCAGTATTTT	CASSQTGTSGGTDTQYF
15	-	TRBV5-1	TRBJ2-1	-	TGCGCCAGCAGCTTGGAACCTAGCGCCCATGGTGAGCAGTTCTTC	CASSLEPSAHGEQFF
15	once	TRBV19	TRBJ1-2	-	TGTGCCAGTAGTATAATCGACCAAAAAATGCGGGGCTACACCTTC	CASSIIDQKMRGYTF
17	-	TRBV15	TRBJ2-5	-	TGTGCCACCAGCAGCGGGGGACAGAACAAAATACAAGAGACCCAGTACTTC	CATSSGGQNKIQETQYF
12	few	TRBV3-1/TRBV3-2	TRBJ2-1	-	TGTGCCAGCAGCCGGACAGACAATGAGCAGTTCTTC	CASSRTDNEQFF
13	-	TRBV5-6	TRBJ2-3	-	TGTGCCAGCAGCTATGCGGGCACAGATACGCAGTATTTT	CASSYAGTDTQYF
15	-	TRBV6-5	TRBJ2-1	TRBD2	TGTGCCAGCAGAATACTAGCGGGGGGACACAATGAGCAGTTCTTC	CASRILAGGHNEQFF
14	-	TRBV10-1	TRBJ2-7	TRBD1	TGCGCCAGCAGTGAGGGACAGGGAATTGACGAGCAGTACTTC	CASSEGQGIDEQYF
17	once	TRBV24-1	TRBJ2-2	TRBD1	TGTGCCACCAGTGATCCGACCGGGACAGGGTCCACCGGGGAGCTGTTTTTT	CATSDPTGTGSTGELFF
16	-	TRBV24-1	TRBJ2-3	TRBD2	TGTGCCACCAGTGATTTACTAGCGGGAGGCGGCGATACGCAGTATTTT	CATSDLLAGGGDTQYF
16	-	TRBV5-1	TRBJ2-7	-	TGCGCCAGCAGCTTGGGCCGGGACTGGGCCCGCTACGAGCAGTACTTC	CASSLGRDWARYEQYF
16	-	TRBV5-4	TRBJ2-1	TRBD2	TGTGCCAGCAGCCCTGGGGGGACTAGCGAATTAGGTGAGCAGTTCTTC	CASSPGGTSELGEQFF
13	-	TRBV5-6	TRBJ2-2	-	TGTGCCAGCAGCCGCGACTACACCGGGGAGCTGTTTTTT	CASSRDYTGELFF
16	-	TRBV18	TRBJ2-7	TRBD2	TGTGCCAGCTCACCTTCTAGCGGGAGGGCCAGGGACGAGCAGTACTTC	CASSPSSGRARDEQYF
13	-	TRBV19	TRBJ2-7	-	TGTGCCAGTTTCCCAGGGTACTCCTACGAGCAGTACTTC	CASFPGYSYEQYF
13	-	TRBV29-1	TRBJ2-7	-	TGCAGCGTTGAAGATCGAGCCAAATACGAGCAGTACTTC	CSVEDRAKYEQYF
15	-	TRBV5-4	TRBJ2-7	TRBD1	TGTGCCAGCAGCTTGGGGACAGGGGCCCCCTACGAGCAGTACTTC	CASSLGTGAPYEQYF
16	-	TRBV11-2	TRBJ2-7	-	TGTGCCAGCAGCTTCGGGCTGTCCACAGGGTCCTACGAGCAGTACTTC	CASSFGLSTGSYEQYF
12	-	TRBV2	TRBJ1-1	-	TGTGCCAGCAATTCGGGGAACACTGAAGCTTTCTTT	CASNSGNTEAFF
15	-	TRBV28	TRBJ2-3	TRBD2	TGTGCCAGCAAGGGACTAGCGGGAATACTAGATACGCAGTATTTT	CASKGLAGILDTQYF
14	-	TRBV28	TRBJ1-1	-	TGTGCCAGCAGGCGCAGGGTGGTGAACACTGAAGCTTTCTTT	CASRRRVVNTEAFF
14	-	TRBV28	TRBJ1-2	-	TGTGCCAGCAGTTTATCCGGGAGTGGAGTAAGCTACACCTTC	CASSLSGSGVSYTF
15	-	TRBV7-3	TRBJ2-2	TRBD1	TGTGCCAGCAGCCCCGGACAGGGGCACACCGGGGAGCTGTTTTTT	CASSPGQGHTGELFF
14	-	TRBV28	TRBJ1-2	-	TGTGCCAGCAGTTTCCCCACTTCAGGCTATGGCTACACCTTC	CASSFPTSGYGYTF
15	-	TRBV6-5	TRBJ1-5	-	TGTGCCGCCCAAGTGGAACAGGGTACGGTTCAGCCCCAGCATTTT	CAAQVEQGTVQPQHF
16	-	TRBV5-6	TRBJ2-1	TRBD2	TGTGCCAGCAGCCCCTTTGGGCGGGAGAAAGGGTATGAGCAGTTCTTC	CASSPFGREKGYEQFF
13	-	TRBV27	TRBJ1-2	-	TGTGCCAGCAGTTTAGGGAGTGACTATGGCTACACCTTC	CASSLGSDYGYTF
14	-	TRBV11-2	TRBJ2-7	TRBD1	TGTGCCAGCAGCACGGGGACAGGAGGCTACGAGCAGTACTTC	CASSTGTGGYEQYF
15	-	TRBV9	TRBJ2-2	-	TGTGCCAGCAGCGTAGCAGCAGGGAGGAACGGGGAGCTGTTTTTT	CASSVAAGRNGELFF
14	-	TRBV18	TRBJ1-2	-	TGTGCCAGCTCACCGTCTGGGGAGAACTATGGCTACACCTTC	CASSPSGENYGYTF
12	-	TRBV6-6	TRBJ2-7	-	TGTGCCAGCAGTACCACGGGATACGAGCAGTACTTC	CASSTTGYEQYF
13	-	TRBV12-3/TRBV12-4	TRBJ1-4	-	TGTGCCAGCAGCCCCGGACAGCCCGAAAAACTGTTTTTT	CASSPGQPEKLFF
15	-	TRBV6-5	TRBJ1-1	-	TGTGCCAGCAGTTACTCGAGGACAGCTAACACTGAAGCTTTCTTT	CASSYSRTANTEAFF